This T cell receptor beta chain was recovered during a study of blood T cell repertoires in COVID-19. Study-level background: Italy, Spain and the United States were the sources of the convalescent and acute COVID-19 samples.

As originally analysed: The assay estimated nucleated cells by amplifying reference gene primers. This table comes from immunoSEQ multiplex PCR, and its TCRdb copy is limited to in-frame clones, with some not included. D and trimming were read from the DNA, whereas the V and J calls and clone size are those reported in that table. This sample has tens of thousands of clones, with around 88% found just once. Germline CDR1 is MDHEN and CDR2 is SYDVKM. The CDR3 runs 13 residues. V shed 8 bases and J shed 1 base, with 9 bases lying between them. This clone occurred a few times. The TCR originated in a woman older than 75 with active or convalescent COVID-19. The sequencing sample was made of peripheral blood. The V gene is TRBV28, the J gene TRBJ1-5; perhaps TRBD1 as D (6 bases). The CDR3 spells CASGTRSNQPQHF. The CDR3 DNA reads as TGTGCCAGCGGGACAAGAAGCAATCAGCCCCAGCATTTT.